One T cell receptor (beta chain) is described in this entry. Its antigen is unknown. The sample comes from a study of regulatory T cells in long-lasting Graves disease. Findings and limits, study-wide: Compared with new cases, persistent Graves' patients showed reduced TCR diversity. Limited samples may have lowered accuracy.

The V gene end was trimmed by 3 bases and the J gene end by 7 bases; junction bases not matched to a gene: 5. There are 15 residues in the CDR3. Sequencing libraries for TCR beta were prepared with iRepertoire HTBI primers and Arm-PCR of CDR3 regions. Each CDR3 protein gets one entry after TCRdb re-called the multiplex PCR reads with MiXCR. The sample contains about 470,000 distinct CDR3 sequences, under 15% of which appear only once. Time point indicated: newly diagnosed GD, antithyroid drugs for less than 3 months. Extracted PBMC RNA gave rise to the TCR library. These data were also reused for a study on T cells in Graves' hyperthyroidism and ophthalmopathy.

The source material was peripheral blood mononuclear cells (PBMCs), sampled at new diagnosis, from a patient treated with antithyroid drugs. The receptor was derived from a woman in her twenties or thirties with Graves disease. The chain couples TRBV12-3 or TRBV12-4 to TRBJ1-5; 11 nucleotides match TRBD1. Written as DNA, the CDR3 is TGTGCCAGCAGTTTTGGACAGGGGGCCTACCAGCCCCAGCATTTT. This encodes CASSFGQGAYQPQHF.